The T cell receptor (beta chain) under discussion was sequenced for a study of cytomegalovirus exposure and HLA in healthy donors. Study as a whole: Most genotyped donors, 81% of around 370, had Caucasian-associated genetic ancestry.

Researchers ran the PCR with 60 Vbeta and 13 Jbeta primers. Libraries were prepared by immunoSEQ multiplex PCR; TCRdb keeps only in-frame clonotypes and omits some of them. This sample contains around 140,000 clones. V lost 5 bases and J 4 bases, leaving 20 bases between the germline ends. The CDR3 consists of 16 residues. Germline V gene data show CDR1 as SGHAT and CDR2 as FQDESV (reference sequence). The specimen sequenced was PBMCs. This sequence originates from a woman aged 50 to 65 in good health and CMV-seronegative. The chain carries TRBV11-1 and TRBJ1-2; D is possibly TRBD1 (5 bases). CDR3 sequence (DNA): TGTGCCAGCAGCCCCCACTCCCAAGGGGATGGCTATGGCTACACCTTC. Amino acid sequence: CASSPHSQGDGYGYTF.